Sequencing of this T cell receptor beta chain was carried out in a study of early T cells in non-severe SARS-CoV-2 infection. The overall study: The authors sequenced bulk RNA from unsorted whole blood, leaving chains unpaired. Study results and limitations: VDJdb matches were skewed toward anti-spike CD8 T cell responses.

V was clipped by 4 bases and J by 1 base; unmatched bases: 9. Germline values: CDR1 SGHTA, CDR2 FQGNSA. This CDR3 has 16 amino acids. Note on this clonotype: Its antigen is unknown.

Molecules of cDNA were individually given unique molecular identifiers that were attached to them. In TCRdb, the 5' RACE reads were re-called with MiXCR into one record per CDR3 protein. In the table there are tens of thousands of distinct CDR3 sequences, about 6.5% of which are singletons. The receptor was derived from an adult who was a healthcare worker with PCR-confirmed SARS-CoV-2 infection or an uninfected control (not recorded which). The J gene is TRBJ2-7, the V gene TRBV7-2, with 8 bases that match TRBD2. Sequencing was done on a sample of whole blood. The CDR3 DNA reads as TGTGCCAGCAGCTGGGGCGGCGGGGGGAAGTCCTACGAGCAGTACTTC. As protein: CASSWGGGGKSYEQYF.